The T cell receptor beta chain under discussion was sequenced for a study of CD8+CD57+ T cells in acquired aplastic anemia. For this clonotype: Its antigen is still unknown.

CDR3 length: 15 amino acids. With 8 bases removed from V and 1 base from J, the gap between germline ends came to 15 bases. Broader study findings: CD8+ Simpson's diversity showed no significant patient-control difference.

TCR beta VDJ and CDR3 were profiled, and genomic DNA was the template. MiXCR was run by TCRdb on the reads, yielding one entry per CDR3 protein. Among under 250,000 distinct CDR3 sequences, approximately 45% were seen once, and the ten largest hold approximately 7.8%. It was patients with CD8+CD57+ cell expansion by flow cytometry who were chosen for sequencing. The sequence came from a human donor with aplastic anemia. The sample taken for sequencing was sorted CD4+, CD8+, or CD8+CD57+ T cells (not recorded which) from PBMCs. V gene TRBV12-3 or TRBV12-4 combines with J gene TRBJ2-1, with a possible D match to TRBD1 (5 bases). This CDR3 is CASAPWPGSYNEQFF. In DNA form, the CDR3 reads TGTGCCAGCGCGCCGTGGCCAGGGTCCTACAATGAGCAGTTCTTC.